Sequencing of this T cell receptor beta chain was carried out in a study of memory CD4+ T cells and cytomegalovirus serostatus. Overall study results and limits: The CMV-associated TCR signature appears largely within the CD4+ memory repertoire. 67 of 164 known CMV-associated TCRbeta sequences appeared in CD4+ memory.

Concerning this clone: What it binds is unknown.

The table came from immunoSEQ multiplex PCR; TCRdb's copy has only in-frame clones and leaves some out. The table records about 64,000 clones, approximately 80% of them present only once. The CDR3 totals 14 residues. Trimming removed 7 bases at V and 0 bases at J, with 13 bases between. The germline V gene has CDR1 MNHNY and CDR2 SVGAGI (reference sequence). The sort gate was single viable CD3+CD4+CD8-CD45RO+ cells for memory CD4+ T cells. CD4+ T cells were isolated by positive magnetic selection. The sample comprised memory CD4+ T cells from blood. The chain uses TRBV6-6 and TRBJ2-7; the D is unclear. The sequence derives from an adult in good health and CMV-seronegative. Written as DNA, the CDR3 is TGTGCCAGCATGGTCACGGGTTCCTCCTACGAGCAGTACTTC. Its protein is CASMVTGSSYEQYF.